These T cell receptor beta chains were read from a single sample in a study of control samples from healthy donors and cancer patients. Generated by immunoSEQ multiplex PCR, the TCRdb table keeps only in-frame clones and is missing some. The table includes some 200,000 clones, 90% to 95% detected once. Sequencing was performed on blood. The receptor source for this set is a middle-aged man in good health. Both conserved end residues are trimmed from each CDR3. Size is stated for part of the rows, as once, few or many counts, or as a class when the clone is expanded.

size,V,J,CDR3
.,TRBV3-1/TRBV3-2,TRBJ2-3,ASSPRTSDTQY
.,TRBV4-3,TRBJ2-7,ASSQSPGSPEQY
.,TRBV6-6,TRBJ2-7,ASSYGPYEQY
once,TRBV7-2,TRBJ2-3,ASSLWTSGALDTQY
.,TRBV9,TRBJ1-1,ASSVDGQPNTEAF
.,TRBV6-5,TRBJ2-6,ASRDRSGGANVLT
.,TRBV7-9,TRBJ1-1,ASRDDWLNTEAF
.,TRBV6-5,TRBJ2-5,ASSIRTGQETQY
.,TRBV2,TRBJ1-6,ASKGDFQGNLYNSPLH
.,TRBV7-2,TRBJ1-2,ASSLYGRAYGYT
.,TRBV19,TRBJ1-3,ASSPLSGNTIY
.,TRBV29-1,TRBJ2-2,SVAWGTGELF
.,TRBV19,TRBJ1-5,ASRGTPIEAQH
.,TRBV29-1,TRBJ1-2,SGMHGAYGYT
.,TRBV24-1,TRBJ1-5,ATSESYSNQPQH
once,TRBV19,TRBJ2-1,ASSISGLAGYNEQF
.,TRBV9,TRBJ2-1,ASSSGLAVSYNEQF
.,TRBV7-8,TRBJ2-5,ASSQLEGTQY
.,TRBV25-1,TRBJ2-7,ASSDYYEQY
.,TRBV12-3/TRBV12-4,TRBJ1-6,ASSLSQNSPLH
.,TRBV10-3,TRBJ2-1,AISPGDEQF
.,TRBV5-4,TRBJ2-1,ASSLQGRYNEQF
.,TRBV24-1,TRBJ1-2,ATSDSNYYGYT
.,TRBV9,TRBJ2-2,ASSPEQSTGELF
.,TRBV7-3,TRBJ1-1,ASSSGGGTEAF
.,TRBV2,TRBJ2-7,ASSGPGTGAEQY
.,TRBV3-1/TRBV3-2,TRBJ2-2,ASKSRDRGTGELF
.,TRBV7-9,TRBJ1-2,ASSLGRIPNYGYT
.,TRBV7-9,TRBJ2-1,ASSLVGEDEQF
few,TRBV27,TRBJ2-7,ASSPSGGRVSYEQY
.,TRBV19,TRBJ1-2,APLGRGPLNYGYT
.,TRBV7-8,TRBJ1-2,ASSLTSNYGYT
.,TRBV7-2,TRBJ2-1,ASSRNRDINEQF
.,TRBV18,TRBJ1-1,ASSFSGAQTEAF
.,TRBV7-3,TRBJ1-2,ASSPMGGSNYGYT
.,TRBV5-1,TRBJ2-5,ASSLGGPETQY
.,TRBV2,TRBJ2-7,ATTPGQGLEQY
.,TRBV7-2,TRBJ1-6,ASSLAGGNSPLH
.,TRBV7-9,TRBJ2-3,ASSLEADTQY
.,TRBV28,TRBJ1-5,ASSFRQGERQPQH
.,TRBV7-9,TRBJ1-5,ASSPQTGGNQPQH
.,TRBV11-2,TRBJ1-1,ASSLASRMGEAF
.,TRBV7-6,TRBJ2-1,ASSSTSGAWSEQF
.,TRBV11-2,TRBJ2-5,ASSAQETQY
.,TRBV6-5,TRBJ1-3,ASRPPGGNTIY
.,TRBV3-1/TRBV3-2,TRBJ1-3,ASSQAPDRGTTIY
.,TRBV7-9,TRBJ2-6,ASSSRLSSGANVLT
.,TRBV6-6,TRBJ1-6,ASSENSPLH
.,TRBV6-2/TRBV6-3,TRBJ1-2,ASSYAGTEVNGYT
.,TRBV7-2,TRBJ2-5,ASSPGLAEGTQY
.,TRBV7-2,TRBJ1-6,ASSLDPGTSPLH
.,TRBV28,TRBJ2-7,ASSTERTGGFYEQY
.,TRBV5-1,TRBJ1-4,ASSFRDTNEKLF
.,TRBV28,TRBJ2-3,ASSSPRKRGAAQY
.,TRBV9,TRBJ2-3,ASSVAGGRTDTQY
.,TRBV7-9,TRBJ1-2,ASSLGGPGYGYT
.,TRBV19,TRBJ2-1,ASSIAPLAGGHNEQF
.,TRBV7-3,TRBJ2-5,ASSLRQGNIQETQY
.,TRBV28,TRBJ1-6,ASSLRQGGNNSPLH
.,TRBV5-1,TRBJ2-7,ASSSDIYEQY